This T cell receptor beta chain was profiled in a study of cytotoxic CD8 clonotypes in ibrutinib-treated CLL. The study's findings and limits: Age-matched healthy donor levels were exceeded by baseline clonality, which tracked circulating CD8+ T-cell counts.

The CDR3 covers 13 residues. Trimming pared 6 bases from V and 6 bases from J, leaving 17 bases between. Germline CDR1 reads SQVTM; CDR2 reads ANQGSEA. Produced via immunoSEQ multiplex PCR; TCRdb's table is partial and in-frame only. Among 270,000 or so clones, 76% were seen once, and the ten largest hold approximately 5.6%. With regard to this clone: Its target is not known.

Material: PBMCs, obtained at disease progression, from a patient treated with ibrutinib. This sequence joins TRBV29-1 and TRBJ1-1; maybe TRBD1 (6 bases). This receptor was obtained from a human donor with chronic lymphocytic leukemia. The chain's CDR3 is CSVQLGTYPEAFF. The CDR3 DNA follows: TGCAGCGTGCAACTCGGGACATATCCTGAAGCTTTCTTT. The variable domain in full, completed from reference TRBV29-1 and TRBJ1-1, reads SAVISQKPSRDICQRGTSLTIQCQVDSQVTMMFWYRQQPGQSLTLIATANQGSEATYESGFVIDKFPISRPNLTFSTLTVSNMSPEDSSIYLCSVQLGTYPEAFFGQGTRLTVV.